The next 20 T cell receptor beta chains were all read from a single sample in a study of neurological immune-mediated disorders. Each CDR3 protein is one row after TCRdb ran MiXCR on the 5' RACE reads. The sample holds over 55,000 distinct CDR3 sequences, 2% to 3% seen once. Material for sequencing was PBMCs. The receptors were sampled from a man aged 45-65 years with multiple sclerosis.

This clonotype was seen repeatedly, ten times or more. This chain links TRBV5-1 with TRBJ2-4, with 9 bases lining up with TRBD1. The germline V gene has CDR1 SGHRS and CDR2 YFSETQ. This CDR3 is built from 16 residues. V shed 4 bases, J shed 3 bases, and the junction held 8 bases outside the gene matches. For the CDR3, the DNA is TGCGCCAGCAGCCCCGGGACAGGGAATGTCAAAAACATTCAGTACTTC. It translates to CASSPGTGNVKNIQYF.

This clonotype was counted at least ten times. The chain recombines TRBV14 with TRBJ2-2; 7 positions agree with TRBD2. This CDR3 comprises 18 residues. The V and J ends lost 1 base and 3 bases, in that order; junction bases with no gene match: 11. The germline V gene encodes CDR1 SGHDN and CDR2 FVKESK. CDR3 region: CASSQVRPASGYTGELFF. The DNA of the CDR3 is TGTGCCAGCAGCCAAGTAAGGCCCGCTAGCGGATACACCGGGGAGCTGTTTTTT.

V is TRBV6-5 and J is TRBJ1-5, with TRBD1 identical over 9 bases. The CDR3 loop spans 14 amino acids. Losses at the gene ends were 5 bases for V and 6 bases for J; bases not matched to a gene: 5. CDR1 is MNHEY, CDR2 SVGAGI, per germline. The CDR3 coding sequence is TGTGCCAGCAGTATGACAGGGGGTAGTCAGCCCCAGCATTTT. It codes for CASSMTGGSQPQHF.

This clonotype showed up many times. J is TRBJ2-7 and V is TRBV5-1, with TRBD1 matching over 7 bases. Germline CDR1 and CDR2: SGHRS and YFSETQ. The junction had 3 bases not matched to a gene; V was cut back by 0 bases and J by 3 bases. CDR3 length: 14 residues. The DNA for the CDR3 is TGCGCCAGCAGCTTGGGACAGGGATTCTACGAGCAGTACTTC. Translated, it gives CASSLGQGFYEQYF.

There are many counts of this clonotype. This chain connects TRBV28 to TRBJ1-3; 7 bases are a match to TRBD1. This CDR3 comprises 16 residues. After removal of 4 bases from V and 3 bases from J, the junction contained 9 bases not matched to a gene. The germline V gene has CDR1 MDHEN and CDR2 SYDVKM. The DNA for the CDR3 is TGTGCCAGCAGTTCCAAAGTGACAGGGTTTGGAAACACCATATATTTT. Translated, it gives CASSSKVTGFGNTIYF.

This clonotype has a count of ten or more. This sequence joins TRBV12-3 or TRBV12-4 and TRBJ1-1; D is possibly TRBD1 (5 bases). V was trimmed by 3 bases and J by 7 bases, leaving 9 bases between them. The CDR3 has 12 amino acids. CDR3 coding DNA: TGTGCCAGCAGTTTGGTAGGGGATGAAGCTTTCTTT. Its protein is CASSLVGDEAFF.

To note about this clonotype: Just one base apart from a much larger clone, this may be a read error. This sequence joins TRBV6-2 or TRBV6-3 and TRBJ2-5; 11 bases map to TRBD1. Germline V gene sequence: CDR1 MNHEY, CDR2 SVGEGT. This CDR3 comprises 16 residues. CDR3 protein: CASSYWTGGPQENQYF. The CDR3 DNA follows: TGTGCCAGCAGTTACTGGACAGGGGGCCCTCAAGAGAACCAGTACTTC.

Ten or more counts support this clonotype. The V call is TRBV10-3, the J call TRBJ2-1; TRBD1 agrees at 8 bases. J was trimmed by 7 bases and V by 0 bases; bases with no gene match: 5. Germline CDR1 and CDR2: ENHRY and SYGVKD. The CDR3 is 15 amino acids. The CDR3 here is CAISESGQGKNEQFF. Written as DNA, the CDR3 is TGTGCCATCAGTGAGTCAGGACAGGGTAAGAATGAGCAGTTCTTC.

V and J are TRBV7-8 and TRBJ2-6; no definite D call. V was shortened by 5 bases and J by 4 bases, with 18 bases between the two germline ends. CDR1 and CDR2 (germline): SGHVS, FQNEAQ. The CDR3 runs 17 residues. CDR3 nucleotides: TGTGCCAGCAGCGAGGCATTAGGGTGGGGAGGGGCCAACGTCCTGACTTTC. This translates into CASSEALGWGGANVLTF.

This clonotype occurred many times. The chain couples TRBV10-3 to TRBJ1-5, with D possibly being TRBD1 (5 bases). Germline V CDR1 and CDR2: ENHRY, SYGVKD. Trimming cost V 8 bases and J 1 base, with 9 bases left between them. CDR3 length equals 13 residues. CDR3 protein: CAIAEGSNQPQHF. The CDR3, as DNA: TGTGCCATCGCTGAGGGGAGCAATCAGCCCCAGCATTTT.

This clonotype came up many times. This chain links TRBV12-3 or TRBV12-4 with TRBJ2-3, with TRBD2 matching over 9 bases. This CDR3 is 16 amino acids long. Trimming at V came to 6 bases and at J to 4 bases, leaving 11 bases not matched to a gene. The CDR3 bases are TGTGCCAGCAGCCCAGGGGTCCTAGCGGGGTCAGATACGCAGTATTTT. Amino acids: CASSPGVLAGSDTQYF.

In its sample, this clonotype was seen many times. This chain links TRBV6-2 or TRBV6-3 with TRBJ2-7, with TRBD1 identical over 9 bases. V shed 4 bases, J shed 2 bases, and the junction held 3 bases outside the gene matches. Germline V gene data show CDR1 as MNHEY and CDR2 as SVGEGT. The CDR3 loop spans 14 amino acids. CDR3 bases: TGTGCCAGCAGTTCGGGACAGGGTCCCTACGAGCAGTACTTC. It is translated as CASSSGQGPYEQYF.

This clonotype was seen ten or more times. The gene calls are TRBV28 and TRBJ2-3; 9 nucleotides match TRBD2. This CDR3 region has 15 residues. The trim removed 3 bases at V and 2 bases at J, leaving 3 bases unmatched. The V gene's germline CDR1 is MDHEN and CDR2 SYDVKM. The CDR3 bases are TGTGCCAGCAGTTTGACTAGCGGTTTCACAGATACGCAGTATTTT. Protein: CASSLTSGFTDTQYF.

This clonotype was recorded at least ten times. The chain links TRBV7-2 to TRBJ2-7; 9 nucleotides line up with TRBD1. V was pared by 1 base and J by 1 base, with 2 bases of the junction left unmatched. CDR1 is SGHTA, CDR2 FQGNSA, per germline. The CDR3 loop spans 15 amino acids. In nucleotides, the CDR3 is TGTGCCAGCAGCTTAGTGGGGACAGGGTCCTACGAGCAGTACTTC. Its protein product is CASSLVGTGSYEQYF. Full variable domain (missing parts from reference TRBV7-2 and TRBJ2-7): GAGVSQSPSNKVTEKGKDVELRCDPISGHTALYWYRQSLGQGLEFLIYFQGNSAPDKSGLPSDRFSAERTGGSVSTLTIQRTQQEDSAVYLCASSLVGTGSYEQYFGPGTRLTVT.

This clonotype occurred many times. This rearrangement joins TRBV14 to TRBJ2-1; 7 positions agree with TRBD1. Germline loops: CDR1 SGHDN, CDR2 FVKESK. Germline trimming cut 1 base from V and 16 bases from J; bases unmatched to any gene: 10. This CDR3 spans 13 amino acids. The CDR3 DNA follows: TGTGCCAGCAGCCAAGTAAGACAGGGCGCCCCATTCTTC. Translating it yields CASSQVRQGAPFF.

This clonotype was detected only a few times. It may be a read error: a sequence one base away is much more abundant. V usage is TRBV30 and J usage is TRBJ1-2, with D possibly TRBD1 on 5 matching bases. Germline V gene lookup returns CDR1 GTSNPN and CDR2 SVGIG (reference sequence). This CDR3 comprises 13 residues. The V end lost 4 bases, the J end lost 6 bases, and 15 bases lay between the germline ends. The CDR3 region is CAWKITGTDGYTF. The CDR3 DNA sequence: TGTGCCTGGAAAATAACCGGGACTGATGGCTACACCTTC. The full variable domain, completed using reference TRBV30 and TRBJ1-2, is SQTIHQWPATLVQPVGSPLSLECTVEGTSNPNLYWYRQAAGRGLQLLFYSVGIGQISSEVPQNLSASRPQDRQFILSSKKLLLSDSGFYLCAWKITGTDGYTFGSGTRLTVV.

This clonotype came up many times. The CDR3 here is CASRDSSFSNTEAFF. In DNA form, the CDR3 reads TGTGCCAGCAGAGACAGCTCTTTCTCGAACACTGAAGCTTTCTTT. The chain recombines TRBV3-1 with TRBJ1-1, with D possibly TRBD1 on 5 matching bases. Trimming removed 6 bases at V and 1 base at J, with 15 bases between. The CDR3 has 15 amino acids. CDR1 is LGHDT, CDR2 YNNKEL, per germline (reference sequence).

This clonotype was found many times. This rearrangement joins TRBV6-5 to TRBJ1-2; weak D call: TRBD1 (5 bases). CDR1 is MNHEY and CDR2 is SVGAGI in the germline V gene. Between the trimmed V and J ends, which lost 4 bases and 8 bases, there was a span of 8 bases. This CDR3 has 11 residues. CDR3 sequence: CASSSRAGYTF. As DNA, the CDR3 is TGTGCCAGCAGTTCCAGGGCGGGCTACACCTTC.

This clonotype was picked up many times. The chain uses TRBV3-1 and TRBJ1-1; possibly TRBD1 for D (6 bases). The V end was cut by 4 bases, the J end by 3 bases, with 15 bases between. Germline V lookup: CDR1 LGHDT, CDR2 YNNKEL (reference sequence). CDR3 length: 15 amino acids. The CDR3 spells CASSPRAGADTEAFF. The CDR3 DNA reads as TGTGCCAGCAGCCCCAGGGCAGGGGCGGACACTGAAGCTTTCTTT.

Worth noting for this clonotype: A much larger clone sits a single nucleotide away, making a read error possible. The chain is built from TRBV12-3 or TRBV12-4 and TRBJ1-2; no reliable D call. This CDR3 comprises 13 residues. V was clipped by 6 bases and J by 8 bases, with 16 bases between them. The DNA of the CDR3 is TGTGCCAGCAGCGCGGGCCAACAAGTGGGCTACACCTTC. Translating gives CASSAGQQVGYTF.